The 19 T cell receptor beta chains listed next were all sequenced from one sample in a study of cytomegalovirus exposure and HLA in healthy donors. Primers for the PCR totalled 60 Vbeta and 13 Jbeta. The protocol was immunoSEQ multiplex PCR, while the TCRdb copy is restricted to in-frame clones and leaves out a portion. The table lists 150,000 to 200,000 clones, 9.5% to 15% of them singletons. Sequenced material: PBMCs. The receptors derive from a man between 45 and 60 years old in good health and CMV-seropositive.

The gene calls are TRBV11-3 and TRBJ1-4; 11 bases are shared with TRBD1. The CDR3 consists of 14 residues. The germline V gene encodes CDR1 SGHNT and CDR2 YENEEA. Trimming cost V 4 bases and J 10 bases; bases outside gene matches: 5. Here the CDR3 reads CASSSGQGAGKLFF. CDR3 DNA: TGTGCCAGCAGCTCCGGACAGGGGGCTGGAAAACTGTTTTTT.

The chain couples TRBV28 to TRBJ2-7; 7 positions match TRBD1. Germline-derived CDR1 and CDR2 are MDHEN and SYDVKM. The CDR3 is 14 amino acids. V shed 4 bases and J 4 bases; nucleotides not matched to a gene: 7. CDR3 DNA sequence: TGTGCCAGCAGTTCCATAGGGGGCAGGTACGAGCAGTACGTC. It specifies CASSSIGGRYEQYV.

The sample holds a few counts of this clone. V and J are TRBV19 and TRBJ2-1; TRBD2 might be the D (6 bases). This CDR3 has 13 amino acids. V gave up 3 bases and J gave up 10 bases, with 13 bases separating them. From germline, CDR1 is LNHDA and CDR2 SQIVND (reference sequence). CDR3 protein: CASSIPARGEQFF. CDR3 coding DNA: TGTGCCAGTAGTATCCCGGCCCGGGGGGAGCAGTTCTTC.

This clone was seen only a few times. This chain links TRBV6-5 with TRBJ1-4, with D hard to call. Germline V gene sequence: CDR1 MNHEY, CDR2 SVGAGI. Trimming shortened V by 2 bases and J by 7 bases, and 11 bases separated the two germline ends. The CDR3 consists of 14 residues. CDR3 DNA sequence: TGTGCCAGCAGTTACGGGCAGAATTCTGAAAAACTGTTTTTT. Translation gives CASSYGQNSEKLFF.

This clone was seen a few times. The chain uses TRBV11-3 and TRBJ2-7, with D possibly matching TRBD2 (6 bases). Germline loops: CDR1 SGHNT, CDR2 YENEEA. The CDR3 has 14 residues. The V end lost 4 bases, the J end lost 9 bases, and 19 bases lay between the germline ends. The CDR3 DNA follows: TGTGCCAGCAGCTATGCGGGACCTCGGGAACGGCAGTACTTC. Its protein product is CASSYAGPRERQYF.

The chain recombines TRBV29-1 with TRBJ1-2; 9 bases agree with TRBD1. Unmatched junction bases numbered 1, after V lost 2 bases and J lost 0 bases. Germline V lookup: CDR1 SQVTM, CDR2 ANQGSEA. The CDR3 length is 14 residues. CDR3 nucleotide sequence: TGCAGCGTTGAATGGACAGGGGCTAACTATGGCTACACCTTC. It codes for CSVEWTGANYGYTF.

This clone was counted once. This chain uses TRBV7-2 with TRBJ1-4; perhaps TRBD1 as D (5 bases). Trimming pared 5 bases from V and 0 bases from J, leaving 10 bases between. Germline V lookup: CDR1 SGHTA, CDR2 FQGNSA. The CDR3 contains 15 residues. The CDR3 region is CASSRGVSTNEKLFF. The CDR3 region has the DNA TGTGCCAGCAGCCGGGGGGTGTCAACTAATGAAAAACTGTTTTTT.

The genes are TRBV7-6 and TRBJ1-4, with 8 bases matching TRBD1. V dropped 3 bases and J dropped 3; count of bases not matched to a gene: 0. This CDR3 has 14 amino acids. The germline CDR1 and CDR2 sequences are SGHVS and FNYEAQ. CDR3 sequence (DNA): TGTGCCAGCAGCTTGGACAGGGCTAATGAAAAACTGTTTTTT. It is translated as CASSLDRANEKLFF.

The J gene is TRBJ1-2, the V gene TRBV25-1, with D possibly matching TRBD1 (5 bases). V lost 3 bases to trimming and J lost 2 bases, with 10 bases between them. Germline loops: CDR1 MGHDK, CDR2 SYGVNS. This CDR3 spans 14 amino acids. CDR3 coding DNA: TGTGCCAGCAGTGAGGCAGGGCCAAACTATGGCTACACCTTC. Amino acids: CASSEAGPNYGYTF.

In this sample, this clone turned up a few times. In DNA form, the CDR3 reads TGTGCCAGTAGTATACAGGGTCAGCCCCAGCATTTT. This codes for CASSIQGQPQHF. This chain uses TRBV19 with TRBJ1-5; the D gene is possibly TRBD1 (5 bases). The V end was cut by 2 bases, the J end by 6 bases, with 5 bases between. The V gene's germline CDR1 is LNHDA and CDR2 SQIVND (reference sequence). CDR3 size: 12 residues.

The chain carries TRBV18 and TRBJ2-5; 10 bases are shared with TRBD2. The CDR3 contains 16 residues. Germline V gene data show CDR1 as KGHSH and CDR2 as LQKENI. V dropped 1 base and J dropped 4; count of bases not matched to a gene: 6. CDR3: CASSPLPSGGVETQYF. CDR3 DNA: TGTGCCAGCTCACCACTCCCTAGCGGGGGCGTAGAGACCCAGTACTTC.

This CDR3 is CASTQGGQVYGYTF. CDR3 bases: TGTGCCAGCACTCAAGGAGGACAGGTCTATGGCTACACCTTC. The rearrangement uses TRBV6-6 and TRBJ1-2; TRBD1 matches at 7 bases. V was clipped by 7 bases and J by 4 bases; unmatched bases: 9. This CDR3 comprises 14 residues. Germline-derived CDR1 and CDR2 are MNHNY and SVGAGI (reference sequence).

The J gene is TRBJ1-1, the V gene TRBV7-2; D remains unclear. The CDR3 contains 14 residues. V was clipped by 1 base and J by 1 base, with 7 bases between them. The V gene's germline CDR1 is SGHTA and CDR2 FQGNSA. Here the CDR3 reads CASSLGGRNTEAFF. CDR3 coding DNA: TGTGCCAGCAGCTTAGGAGGGCGGAACACTGAAGCTTTCTTT.

The chain couples TRBV4-1 to TRBJ1-3; D call uncertain. The V gene lost 4 bases and the J gene lost 2 bases, with 12 bases spanning the gap. Germline-derived CDR1 and CDR2 are MGHRA and YSYEKL. The length of the CDR3 is 15 residues. In DNA, the CDR3 is TGCGCCAGCAGCCTGGAAGCGGGAACTGGAAACACCATATATTTT. Protein sequence: CASSLEAGTGNTIYF.

In this sample, this clone turned up a few times. The chain recombines TRBV7-8 with TRBJ2-2; D remains ambiguous. Trimming took off 1 base at V and 5 bases at J, with 8 bases between the two ends. CDR1 and CDR2 (germline): SGHVS, FQNEAQ. The CDR3 contains 14 residues. The CDR3 sequence: CASSLDVGTGELFF. The CDR3 nucleotides are TGTGCCAGCAGCTTAGATGTCGGTACCGGGGAGCTGTTTTTT.

This clone appeared a few times. No DNA is shown, since the ends of the CDR3 on it are uncertain; the CDR3 is the one TCRdb lists. The chain links TRBV23-1 to TRBJ2-7; TRBD1, as called in the table, went unchecked against the DNA. TRBV23-1 is known as an ORF, though its function is uncertain. The CDR3 comprises 16 residues, both ends counted. The CDR3: CAARWIRAYLCCGQYV.

This clone was counted only a few times. This chain links TRBV9 with TRBJ2-5, with D tentatively TRBD2 (6 bases). CDR1 and CDR2 (germline): SGDLS, YYNGEE. The CDR3 has 14 residues. V was trimmed by 1 base and J by 5 bases, leaving 12 bases between them. In DNA form, the CDR3 reads TGTGCCAGCAGCGTAAAAGGTGGGAGGGAGACCCAGTACTTC. The encoded protein is CASSVKGGRETQYF.

The genes are TRBV7-2 and TRBJ1-2; D call uncertain. Trimming removed 1 base from V and 5 bases from J, with 17 bases in between. The CDR3 sequence is 16 residues long. The V gene's germline CDR1 is SGHTA and CDR2 FQGNSA. DNA for the CDR3: TGTGCCAGCAGCTTAGTCTTTACCGTCGGTCAATATGGCTACACCTTC. Protein product: CASSLVFTVGQYGYTF.

The V and J genes are TRBV5-8 and TRBJ2-5, with 10 bases aligning to TRBD1. The junction had 4 bases not matched to a gene; V was cut back by 4 bases and J by 4 bases. Looked up from germline, CDR1 is SGHTS and CDR2 is YDEGEE. The CDR3 totals 14 residues. The CDR3 DNA sequence: TGTGCCAGCAGCAACGGACAGGGGGTAGAGACCCAGTACTTC. It yields the protein CASSNGQGVETQYF.